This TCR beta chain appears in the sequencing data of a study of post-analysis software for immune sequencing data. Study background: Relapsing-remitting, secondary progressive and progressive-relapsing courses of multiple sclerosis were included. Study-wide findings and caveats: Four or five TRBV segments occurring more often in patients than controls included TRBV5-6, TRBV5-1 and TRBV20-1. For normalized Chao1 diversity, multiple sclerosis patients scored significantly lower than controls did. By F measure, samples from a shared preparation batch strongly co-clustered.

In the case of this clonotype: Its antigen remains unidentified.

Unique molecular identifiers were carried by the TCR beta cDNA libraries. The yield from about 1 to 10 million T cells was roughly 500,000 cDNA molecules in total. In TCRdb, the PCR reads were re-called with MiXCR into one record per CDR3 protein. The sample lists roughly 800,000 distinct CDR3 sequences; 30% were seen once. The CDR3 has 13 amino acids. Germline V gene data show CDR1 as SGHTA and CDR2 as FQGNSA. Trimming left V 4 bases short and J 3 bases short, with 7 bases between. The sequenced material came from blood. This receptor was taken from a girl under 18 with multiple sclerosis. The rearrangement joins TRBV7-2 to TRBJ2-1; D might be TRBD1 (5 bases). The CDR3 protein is CASSSQGYNEQFF. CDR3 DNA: TGTGCCAGCAGCTCCCAGGGCTACAATGAGCAGTTCTTC.